This TCR beta chain comes out of a study of patients and donors after allogeneic stem cell transplantation. This clonotype has at least ten counts. TCRdb processed the RT-PCR reads anew with MiXCR; each CDR3 protein has one entry. The data contain 920,000 or so distinct CDR3 sequences, around 17% of them singletons. The V end lost 4 bases, the J end lost 5 bases, and 8 bases lay between the germline ends. From germline, CDR1 is SGHRS and CDR2 YFSETQ. The CDR3 contains 12 residues. Specimen: blood, either unsorted or a sorted T cell fraction (not recorded which). This clonotype was obtained from a human donor who was either an allogeneic HSCT recipient or a stem cell or donor lymphocyte infusion donor (not recorded which). It is not recorded whose cells these are; they may come from a transplant donor. The chain is built from TRBV5-1 and TRBJ2-3, with D unresolved. CDR3 residues: CASSHSGDTQYF. The CDR3 DNA is TGCGCCAGCAGCCACTCAGGAGATACGCAGTATTTT.